The sequence of this T cell receptor (beta chain) was determined in a study of the immune and genomic landscape of osteosarcoma. The wider study: Diagnosis ages spanned about 5-90 years, median about 30. Most patients were poor-risk; about 61% had died. Study observations and caveats: Average productive clonality was about 0.09, with a maximum of 0.3.

J was trimmed by 7 bases and V by 2 bases; bases with no gene match: 8. The germline V gene has CDR1 SGHRS and CDR2 YFSETQ. The CDR3 spans 14 residues. The data were produced by immunoSEQ multiplex PCR, yet TCRdb's version contains in-frame clones alone and is incomplete. Of more than 8,000 clones listed, 71% are singletons. The post-treatment osteosarcoma tumors were primary, local recurrence or metastasis specimens from poor-prognosis patients. Of note for this clone: Its target is not known.

This rearrangement joins TRBV5-1 to TRBJ2-7; 8 positions agree with TRBD2. Sequenced sample: osteosarcoma tumor tissue from the lung. The clonotype comes from a human donor with osteosarcoma. The CDR3 sequence is CASSFTAGAREQYF. As DNA, the CDR3 is TGCGCCAGCAGCTTTACAGCGGGAGCTCGGGAGCAGTACTTC.